This TCR beta chain originates from a study of T-cell memory formation after mild COVID-19 (dated by TCRdb to the early 2020s). General notes on the study: TCR sequence clusters from the two donors were largely donor specific. Longitudinal TCRalpha and TCRbeta repertoire sequencing tracked T-cell clones expanding and contracting after mild COVID-19 in a couple of donors. The cohort was made up of two young adult volunteers, one female and one male, who were previously healthy. Study-level results and caveats: Only a couple of mild cases were covered by the study, and larger cohorts that include severe cases with pre-infection samples were considered necessary. Whether the second-wave clones peaking on day 37 were SARS-CoV-2 specific was not confirmed. From day 15 to 85, contracting clones showed balanced CD4/CD8 phenotypes, whereas a second wave of clones that expanded from day 15 to 37 leaned towards CD4+. Some responding clones were found in pre-infection memory, which suggests that pre-existing cross-reactive memory T cells took part in the SARS-CoV-2 response. Contracting CD4+ clones appeared mostly in the CM and EM memory subsets, whereas CD8+ clones were enriched in EMRA.

Comments on this clonotype: What antigen it recognizes has not been identified. No base quality information exists; no much larger clone differs at one position.

Reads for this sample came from an Illumina NovaSeq 6000. cDNA libraries for TCRalpha and TCRbeta were prepared by 5'RACE using constant-segment primers, with sample barcodes and unique molecular identifiers added. Trizol reagent was used to extract RNA from every sample. Library amplification was performed in two PCR steps, and a second sample barcode and Illumina TruSeq adapters were introduced in the second step. The libraries were sequenced on an Illumina NovaSeq using 2 x 150 bp paired-end reads. The published analysis was carried out like this. With migec v1.2.7, reads were demultiplexed and then collapsed into UMI-guided consensus sequences. Using mixcr v2.1.11, UMI consensuses were aligned to TRA and TRB V and J templates and then assembled into clonotypes. Expanded or contracted clonotypes were those called significant by both edgeR and NoisET, with noise models trained on biological replicates. For edgeR calls, the cutoffs were a false discovery rate-adjusted p below 0.01 and a log2 fold-change threshold of 1. As an exploratory analysis of dynamics, PCA with hierarchical clustering was applied to max-normalized trajectories of the 1000 most abundant clonotypes. The CD4 or CD8 phenotype of responding clones was assigned using the separately sequenced CD4+ and CD8+ repertoires. Using fastp at Q25 and MiXCR, TCRdb reprocessed the public reads and kept productive beta chains. Every entry covers one CDR3 protein and lists the most common genes and DNA from its rows. In this record, the V and J calls reflect TCRdb's handling and not the investigators' own analysis. The sample table lists 500,000 to 600,000 distinct CDR3 sequences, roughly 18% of them with a count of one. The biggest ten clones account for approximately 12% of the sample.

PBMCs were isolated by Ficoll-Paque density gradient centrifugation. Trimming at the junction amounts to 5 bases on V and 0 bases on J, and the germline ends lie 15 bases apart. Based on the germline V gene (reference sequence), the CDR1 and CDR2 sequences are GTSNPN and SVGIG. The cysteine opens and the phenylalanine closes a CDR3 of 15 amino acids. Only the CDR3 DNA is retained, 45 bases long and in frame from the first base. The sequenced sample consisted of PBMCs or a T cell subset sorted from them (not recorded which). Recombination connected TRBV30 to TRBJ2-3, with the D call perhaps TRBD1 or TRBD2, each one matching 6 bases. This TCR derives from an adult woman who had mild COVID-19 (a few samples of this study predate the infection). The sample titles of this study are shuffled in the database, so cell type and time point are left out; the donor was told from shared clones. The bases are TGTGCCTGGGCTAGGGGGGCATCTAGCACAGATACGCAGTATTTT. Its amino acids are CAWARGASSTDTQYF.